This passage covers 32 T cell receptor beta chains from one sample sequenced in a study of T cell responses to AZD1222 COVID-19 vaccine. The protocol was immunoSEQ multiplex PCR, while the TCRdb copy is restricted to in-frame clones and leaves out a portion. This sample has 120,000 or so clones; 80% to 90% occur once, and the top ten carry around 1.2%. Sequencing was performed on peripheral blood, taken on day 0 of AZD1222 vaccination. The receptors were sampled from an adult in good health.

V and J are TRBV20-1 and TRBJ1-1; 9 bases are a match to TRBD1. Germline CDR1 reads DFQATT; CDR2 reads SNEGSKA (reference sequence). This CDR3 is 11 amino acids long. Trimming cost V 6 bases and J 7 bases; bases outside gene matches: 3. CDR3 DNA: TGCAGTGCACAGGGGGCGGTTGAAGCTTTCTTT. It is translated as CSAQGAVEAFF.

This clone was picked up one time. The V call is TRBV5-4, the J call TRBJ2-3; 10 bases line up with TRBD2. With 0 bases clipped from V and 6 bases from J, the junction kept 10 bases outside the gene matches. CDR3 size: 17 residues. The V gene's germline CDR1 is SGHNT and CDR2 YYREEE (reference sequence). Here the CDR3 reads CASSLAPLAGVEDTQYF. The CDR3 DNA reads as TGTGCCAGCAGCTTGGCCCCCCTAGCGGGGGTTGAGGATACGCAGTATTTT. The full variable domain, in which reference TRBV5-4 and TRBJ2-3 provide the parts outside the CDR3, is ETGVTQSPTHLIKTRGQQVTLRCSSQSGHNTVSWYQQALGQGPQFIFQYYREEENGRGNFPPRFSGLQFPNYSSELNVNALELDDSALYLCASSLAPLAGVEDTQYFGPGTRLTVL.

The genes are TRBV10-2 and TRBJ1-2, with D perhaps TRBD1 (5 bases). Looked up from germline, CDR1 is WSHSY and CDR2 is SAAADI. This CDR3 region has 13 residues. Trimming pared 2 bases from V and 1 base from J, leaving 5 bases between. For the CDR3, the DNA is TGCGCCAGCAGTGAGCAGGGTAACTATGGCTACACCTTC. Its protein is CASSEQGNYGYTF.

V and J are TRBV14 and TRBJ1-2, with 7 bases lining up with TRBD1. Per the germline V gene, CDR1 is SGHDN and CDR2 is FVKESK. This CDR3 has 13 amino acids. Trimming cost V 1 base and J 6 bases; bases outside gene matches: 2. CDR3 residues: CASSQGDRNGYTF. CDR3 bases: TGTGCCAGCAGCCAAGGGGACAGAAATGGCTACACCTTC.

The rearrangement links TRBV19 to TRBJ1-5, with TRBD1 matching 10 bases. CDR1 and CDR2 from the germline V gene are LNHDA and SQIVND (reference sequence). V dropped 6 bases and J dropped 2; count of bases not matched to a gene: 7. This CDR3 spans 16 amino acids. The CDR3 coding sequence is TGTGCCAGTAGATCGGCTGGGACAGGGGGCAATCAGCCCCAGCATTTT. Protein: CASRSAGTGGNQPQHF.

The chain joins TRBV7-6 to TRBJ2-4, with TRBD1 matching 12 bases. Germline loops: CDR1 SGHVS, CDR2 FNYEAQ. J lost 0 bases, V lost 5 bases, and 14 bases had no gene match. This CDR3 is 20 amino acids long. This CDR3 reads CASSANPRDRGPLAKNIQYF. The CDR3 coding sequence is TGTGCCAGCAGCGCTAACCCCCGGGACAGGGGGCCATTAGCCAAAAACATTCAGTACTTC.

The chain is built from TRBV2 and TRBJ2-3, with D perhaps given as TRBD1 or TRBD2 (6 bases each). The CDR3 runs to 13 residues. CDR1 is SNHLY, CDR2 FYNNEI, per germline. With 7 bases removed from V and 8 bases from J, the gap between germline ends came to 16 bases. The CDR3 nucleotides are TGTGCCAGCAAAGACGCCCCGGGGGCTACGCAGTATTTT. Translating gives CASKDAPGATQYF.

The rearrangement links TRBV19 to TRBJ1-4; a weak D match, TRBD1 (5 bases). The CDR3 contains 15 residues. CDR1 is LNHDA and CDR2 is SQIVND in the germline V gene (reference sequence). V was trimmed by 6 bases and J by 3 bases, leaving 14 bases between them. The DNA of the CDR3 is TGTGCCAGTAGCGTGAGGACATCGGCTAATGAAAAACTGTTTTTT. Translated, it gives CASSVRTSANEKLFF.

This clone was counted between two and nine times. The chain recombines TRBV19 with TRBJ1-2; TRBD1 matches at 9 bases. J was trimmed by 7 bases and V by 5 bases; bases with no gene match: 14. CDR1 is LNHDA, CDR2 SQIVND, per germline (reference sequence). The CDR3 sequence is 16 residues long. DNA of the CDR3: TGTGCCAGTAGTGCCGGGACAGGGAGGGGCGCGGCTGGCTACACCTTC. This gives the protein CASSAGTGRGAAGYTF.

The rearrangement uses TRBV3-1 (or the pseudogene TRBV3-2) and TRBJ1-3; D remains ambiguous. CDR3 length: 16 residues. V was pared by 3 bases and J by 0 bases, with 12 bases between. CDR1 LGHDT and CDR2 YNNKEL come from the germline V gene (reference sequence). Here the CDR3 DNA reads TGTGCCAGCAGCCAGAAACACATACCCTCTGGAAACACCATATATTTT. It yields the protein CASSQKHIPSGNTIYF.

J is TRBJ1-5 and V is TRBV4-1, with D unresolved. The germline V gene encodes CDR1 MGHRA and CDR2 YSYEKL. Trimming pared 4 bases from V and 1 base from J, leaving 8 bases between. The CDR3 sequence is 14 residues long. The chain's CDR3 is CASSPRASNQPQHF. Written as DNA, the CDR3 is TGCGCCAGCAGCCCCCGGGCCAGCAATCAGCCCCAGCATTTT.

V is TRBV4-1 and J is TRBJ2-7; 9 bases match TRBD1. V lost 4 bases and J lost 2; bases outside the gene matches: 6. CDR1 and CDR2 (germline): MGHRA, YSYEKL. This CDR3 comprises 15 residues. Here the CDR3 DNA reads TGCGCCAGCAGCCGGGGACAGGGATCCCCCTACGAGCAGTACTTC. It specifies CASSRGQGSPYEQYF.

As regards this clone: One junction end disagrees with the germline gene, perhaps due to a read error. The chain employs TRBV19 and TRBJ2-6; D is ambiguous. The germline CDR1 and CDR2 sequences are LNHDA and SQIVND (reference sequence). This CDR3 is 11 amino acids long. The CDR3 here is CATSGANVLTF. CDR3 bases: TGCGCCACCTCTGGGGCCAACGTCCTGACTTTC.

The chain uses TRBV6-2 or TRBV6-3 and TRBJ2-7; 10 bases map to TRBD1. Trimming cost V 1 base and J 5 bases; bases outside gene matches: 2. CDR3 size: 14 residues. Germline loops: CDR1 MNHEY, CDR2 SVGEGT. CDR3 coding DNA: TGTGCCAGCAGTTACTTTGGGACAGGGGACGAGCAGTACTTC. Its protein product is CASSYFGTGDEQYF.

CDR3 nucleotide sequence: TGTGCCATCAGTGGTAGAGGGGAATACGAGCAGTACTTC. It encodes CAISGRGEYEQYF. The chain links TRBV10-3 to TRBJ2-7; D tentatively fits TRBD1 or TRBD2 (5 bases each). Looked up from germline, CDR1 is ENHRY and CDR2 is SYGVKD. There are 13 residues in the CDR3. Trimming cost V 4 bases and J 4 bases, with 11 bases left between them.

This chain connects TRBV7-2 to TRBJ1-1, with 7 bases aligning to TRBD1. This CDR3 is built from 13 residues. J was trimmed by 4 bases and V by 5 bases; bases with no gene match: 4. The germline V gene encodes CDR1 SGHTA and CDR2 FQGNSA. Here the CDR3 DNA reads TGTGCCAGCAGCAGGGGGCGCGGCACTGAAGCTTTCTTT. Translation gives CASSRGRGTEAFF.

The CDR3: CASSLGTGVADTQYF. The CDR3 coding sequence is TGTGCCAGCAGCTTAGGGACAGGGGTGGCAGATACGCAGTATTTT. The J gene is TRBJ2-3, the V gene TRBV7-9; 9 positions match TRBD1. Per the germline V gene, CDR1 is SEHNR and CDR2 is FQNEAQ (reference sequence). V was clipped by 1 base and J by 4 bases; unmatched bases: 3. The CDR3 totals 15 residues.

J is TRBJ1-3 and V is TRBV7-9; 7 bases match TRBD1. V lost 5 bases and J lost 8; bases outside the gene matches: 3. Per the germline V gene, CDR1 is SEHNR and CDR2 is FQNEAQ (reference sequence). CDR3 size: 12 residues. The CDR3 loop reads CASSPTGYTIYF. The CDR3 DNA is TGTGCCAGCAGCCCGACAGGGTACACCATATATTTT.

The table lists this clone with a count of one. The CDR3 nucleotides read TGCGCCAGCAGTCGCTACATGAGCGAGCAGTACTTC. Amino acids: CASSRYMSEQYF. The rearrangement links TRBV10-2 to TRBJ2-7, with D unclear. V lost 5 bases to trimming and J lost 6 bases, with 11 bases between them. This CDR3 region has 12 residues. CDR1 is WSHSY, CDR2 SAAADI, per germline.

The V call is TRBV7-6, the J call TRBJ2-3, with D maybe TRBD2 (6 bases). In germline, CDR1 is SGHVS, CDR2 FNYEAQ. The CDR3 runs to 16 residues. Trimming shortened V by 1 base and J by 1 base, and 12 bases separated the two germline ends. The CDR3 region is CASSLVGASGTDTQYF. The DNA for the CDR3 is TGTGCCAGCAGCTTAGTAGGGGCTAGCGGCACAGATACGCAGTATTTT.

This rearrangement joins TRBV4-2 to TRBJ2-1; no definite D call. Germline CDR1 and CDR2: LGHNA and YNFKEQ. The CDR3 has 13 amino acids. V was clipped by 2 bases and J by 7 bases, with 9 bases between them. Here the CDR3 DNA reads TGTGCCAGCAGCCAAACGGTGGATAATGAGCAGTTCTTC. Amino acid sequence: CASSQTVDNEQFF.

The chain uses TRBV15 and TRBJ2-7; TRBD1 agrees at 10 bases. This CDR3 spans 14 amino acids. Germline CDR1 is LNHNV and CDR2 is YYDKDF (reference sequence). With 5 bases clipped from V and 5 bases from J, the junction kept 6 bases outside the gene matches. The CDR3 here is CATSGRQGADEQYF. The CDR3 DNA is TGTGCCACCAGCGGGCGACAGGGGGCCGACGAGCAGTACTTC.

This chain connects TRBV5-6 to TRBJ2-7; D possibly corresponds to TRBD1 (5 bases). Trimming removed 0 bases from V and 5 bases from J, with 6 bases in between. Germline V gene lookup returns CDR1 SGHDT and CDR2 YYEEEE. The CDR3 runs 12 residues. This CDR3 reads CASSLGGHEQYF. DNA for the CDR3: TGTGCCAGCAGCTTGGGGGGCCACGAGCAGTACTTC. The full variable domain, rest sourced from reference TRBV5-6 and TRBJ2-7, is DAGVTQSPTHLIKTRGQQVTLRCSPKSGHDTVSWYQQALGQGPQFIFQYYEEEERQRGNFPDRFSGHQFPNYSSELNVNALLLGDSALYLCASSLGGHEQYFGPGTRLTVT.

CDR3 DNA sequence: TGTGCCAGCAGCCAAGATTTAGCAGGGACGATCCAAGAGACCCAGTACTTC. It encodes CASSQDLAGTIQETQYF. The chain employs TRBV4-2 and TRBJ2-5; the D gene could be TRBD1 or TRBD2 (5 bases each). The V and J ends lost 0 bases and 1 base respectively, with 15 bases between them. Germline V gene sequence: CDR1 LGHNA, CDR2 YNFKEQ. The CDR3 contains 17 residues.

The chain is built from TRBV3-1 (or the pseudogene TRBV3-2) and TRBJ2-1; D remains ambiguous. V lost 4 bases, J lost 4 bases, and 14 bases lay in between. The CDR3 has 15 residues. Per germline, CDR1 LGHDT and CDR2 YNNKEL (reference sequence). The CDR3: CASSPSYDLYNEQFF. The CDR3 DNA follows: TGTGCCAGCAGCCCCTCCTACGATTTATACAATGAGCAGTTCTTC.

The rearrangement uses TRBV5-4 and TRBJ2-2, with D possibly being TRBD1 or TRBD2 (6 bases each). Germline V CDR1 and CDR2: SGHNT, YYREEE (reference sequence). V dropped 10 bases and J dropped 6 bases, with 16 bases sitting between them. The CDR3 is made up of 13 amino acids. This CDR3 is CALRGVESGELFF. Here the CDR3 DNA reads TGTGCCCTGAGGGGGGTAGAATCCGGGGAGCTGTTTTTT.

The genes are TRBV29-1 and TRBJ1-2; no firm D call. The V end was cut by 1 base, the J end by 0 bases, with 6 bases between. The V gene's germline CDR1 is SQVTM and CDR2 ANQGSEA. This CDR3 is built from 13 residues. The CDR3 region has the DNA TGCAGCGTTGAAGTCAGATCTAACTATGGCTACACCTTC. Its protein product is CSVEVRSNYGYTF.

J is TRBJ1-2 and V is TRBV15; TRBD1 is a possible D gene (6 bases). There are 16 residues in the CDR3. Trimming took off 0 bases at V and 8 bases at J, with 19 bases between the two ends. Per the germline V gene, CDR1 is LNHNV and CDR2 is YYDKDF (reference sequence). Written as DNA, the CDR3 is TGTGCCACCAGCAGAGATCCCCAGCCAGGGGCGAACGGCTACACCTTC. Protein product: CATSRDPQPGANGYTF.

This clone came up once. This rearrangement joins TRBV24-1 to TRBJ2-1; maybe TRBD2 (5 bases). CDR3 size: 14 residues. Germline V lookup: CDR1 KGHDR, CDR2 SFDVKD. V lost 2 bases, J lost 8 bases, and 12 bases lay in between. The CDR3 reads CATSDSPHGDEQFF. The CDR3 nucleotides are TGTGCCACCAGTGATTCCCCACACGGGGATGAGCAGTTCTTC.

The chain couples TRBV5-4 to TRBJ1-4, with TRBD1 as a possible D gene (5 bases). Germline V lookup: CDR1 SGHNT, CDR2 YYREEE (reference sequence). The CDR3 length is 15 residues. V shed 5 bases and J shed 4 bases, with 15 bases lying between them. CDR3 amino acids: CASRGGQGINEKLFF. For the CDR3, the DNA is TGTGCCAGCAGAGGTGGGCAGGGCATTAATGAAAAACTGTTTTTT.

The chain is built from TRBV18 and TRBJ2-3; a weak D match, TRBD1 (5 bases). In germline, CDR1 is KGHSH, CDR2 LQKENI. The CDR3 runs 15 residues. V was trimmed by 8 bases and J by 0 bases, leaving 15 bases between them. This CDR3 reads CASAPWGSSTDTQYF. CDR3 bases: TGTGCCAGCGCCCCCTGGGGCTCTAGCACAGATACGCAGTATTTT.

The chain carries TRBV5-8 and TRBJ2-1, with 8 bases identical to TRBD1. Germline V gene data show CDR1 as SGHTS and CDR2 as YDEGEE. V trimming: 0 bases; J trimming: 4 bases; junction bases outside the gene matches: 12. The length of the CDR3 is 18 residues. CDR3 protein: CASSLGVMVGDRYNEQFF. CDR3 nucleotide sequence: TGTGCCAGCAGCTTGGGTGTAATGGTCGGGGACAGGTACAATGAGCAGTTCTTC.